This T cell receptor (beta chain) was documented in a study of control samples from healthy donors and cancer patients. V lost 0 bases and J 5 bases, leaving 1 base between the germline ends. This CDR3 comprises 10 residues. Per the germline V gene, CDR1 is DFQATT and CDR2 is SNEGSKA (reference sequence). The assay was immunoSEQ multiplex PCR, and TCRdb's table has in-frame clones only and misses some. The sample has roughly 100,000 clones, 92% seen once. The genes are TRBV20-1 and TRBJ1-2; D uncertain. The material sequenced was blood. This clonotype originated in a woman between 18 and 29 years old in good health. The CDR3 region has the DNA TGCAGTGCTAGAGAATATGGCTACACCTTC. Translating gives CSAREYGYTF.